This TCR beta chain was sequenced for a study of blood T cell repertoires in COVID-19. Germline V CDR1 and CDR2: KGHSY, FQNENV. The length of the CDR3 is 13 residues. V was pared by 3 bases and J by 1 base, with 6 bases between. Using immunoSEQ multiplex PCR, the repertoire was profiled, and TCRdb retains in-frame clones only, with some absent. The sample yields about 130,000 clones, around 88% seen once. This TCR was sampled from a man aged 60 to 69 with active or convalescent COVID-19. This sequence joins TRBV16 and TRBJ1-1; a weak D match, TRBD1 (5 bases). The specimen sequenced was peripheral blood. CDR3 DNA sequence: TGTGCCAGCAGCCAGACAGCGAACACTGAAGCTTTCTTT. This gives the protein CASSQTANTEAFF. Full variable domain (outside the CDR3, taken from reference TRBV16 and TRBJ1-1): GEEVAQTPKHLVRGEGQKAKLYCAPIKGHSYVFWYQQVLKNEFKFLISFQNENVFDETGMPKERFSAKCLPNSPCSLEIQATKLEDSAVYFCASSQTANTEAFFGQGTRLTVV.